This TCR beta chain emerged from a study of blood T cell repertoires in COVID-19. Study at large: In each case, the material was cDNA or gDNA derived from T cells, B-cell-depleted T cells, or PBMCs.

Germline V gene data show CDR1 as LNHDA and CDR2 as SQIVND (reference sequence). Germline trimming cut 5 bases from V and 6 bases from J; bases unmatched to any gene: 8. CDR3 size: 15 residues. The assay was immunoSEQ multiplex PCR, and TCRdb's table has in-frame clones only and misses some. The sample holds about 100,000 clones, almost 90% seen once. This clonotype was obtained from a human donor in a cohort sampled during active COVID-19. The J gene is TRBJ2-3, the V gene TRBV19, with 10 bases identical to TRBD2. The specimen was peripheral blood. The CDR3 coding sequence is TGTGCCAGTAGTGTCCTAGCGGGAGCAGCGGATACGCAGTATTTT. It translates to CASSVLAGAADTQYF. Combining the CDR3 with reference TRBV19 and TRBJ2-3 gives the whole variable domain DGGITQSPKYLFRKEGQNVTLSCEQNLNHDAMYWYRQDPGQGLRLIYYSQIVNDFQKGDIAEGYSVSREKKESFPLTVTSAQKNPTAFYLCASSVLAGAADTQYFGPGTRLTVL.